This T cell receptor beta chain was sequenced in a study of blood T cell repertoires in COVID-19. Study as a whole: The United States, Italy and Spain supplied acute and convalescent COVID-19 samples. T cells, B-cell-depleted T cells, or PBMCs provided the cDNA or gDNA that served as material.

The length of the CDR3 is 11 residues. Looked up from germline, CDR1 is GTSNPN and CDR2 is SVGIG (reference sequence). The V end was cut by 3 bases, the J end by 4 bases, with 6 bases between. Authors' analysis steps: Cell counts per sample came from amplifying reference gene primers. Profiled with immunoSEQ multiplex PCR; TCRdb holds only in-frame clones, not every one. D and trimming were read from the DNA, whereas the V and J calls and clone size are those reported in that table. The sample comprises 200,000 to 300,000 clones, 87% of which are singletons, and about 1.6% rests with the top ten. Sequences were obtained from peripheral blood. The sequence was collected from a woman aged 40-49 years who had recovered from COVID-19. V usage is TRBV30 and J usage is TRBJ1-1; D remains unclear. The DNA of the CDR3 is TGTGCCTGGAGCACGGGCACTGAAGCTTTCTTT. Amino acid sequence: CAWSTGTEAFF.